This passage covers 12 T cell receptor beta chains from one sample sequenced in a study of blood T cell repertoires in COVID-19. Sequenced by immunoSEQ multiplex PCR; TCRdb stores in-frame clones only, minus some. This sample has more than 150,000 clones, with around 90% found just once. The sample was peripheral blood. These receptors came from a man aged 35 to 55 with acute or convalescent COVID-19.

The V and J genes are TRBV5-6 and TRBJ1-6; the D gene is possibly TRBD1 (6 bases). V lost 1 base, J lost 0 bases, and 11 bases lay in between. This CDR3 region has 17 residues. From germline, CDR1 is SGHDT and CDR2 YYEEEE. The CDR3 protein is CASSLYRESSYNSPLHF. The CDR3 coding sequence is TGTGCCAGCAGCTTGTACAGGGAAAGCTCCTATAATTCACCCCTCCACTTT.

The CDR3 nucleotides read TGCGCCAGCAGCCAGGACGGGGGGGGAGGCGGGGAGCTGTTTTTT. Amino acid sequence: CASSQDGGGGGELFF. J is TRBJ2-2 and V is TRBV4-3; TRBD2 aligns across 8 bases. The germline V gene has CDR1 LGHNA and CDR2 YSLEER. CDR3 length: 15 amino acids. J gave up 7 bases and V 3 bases, and 7 bases lay outside the gene matches.

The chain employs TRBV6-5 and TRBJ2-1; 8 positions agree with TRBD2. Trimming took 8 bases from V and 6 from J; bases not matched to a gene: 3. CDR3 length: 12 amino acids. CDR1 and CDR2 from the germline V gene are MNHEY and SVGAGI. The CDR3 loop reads CASRGGINEQFF. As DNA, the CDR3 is TGTGCCAGCCGGGGGGGAATCAATGAGCAGTTCTTC.

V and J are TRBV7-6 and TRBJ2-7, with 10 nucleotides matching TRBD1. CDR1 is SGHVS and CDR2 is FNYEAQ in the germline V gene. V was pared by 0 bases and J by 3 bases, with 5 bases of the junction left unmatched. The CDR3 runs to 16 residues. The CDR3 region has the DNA TGTGCCAGCAGCTTAGCGCAGGGACAGGGGTACTACGAGCAGTACTTC. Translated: CASSLAQGQGYYEQYF.

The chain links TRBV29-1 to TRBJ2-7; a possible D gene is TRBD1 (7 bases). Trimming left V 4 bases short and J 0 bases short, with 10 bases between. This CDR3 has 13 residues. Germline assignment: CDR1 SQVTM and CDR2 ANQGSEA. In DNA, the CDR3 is TGCAGCGTTGGGCGGGACAGCTCCTACGAGCAGTACTTC. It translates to CSVGRDSSYEQYF.

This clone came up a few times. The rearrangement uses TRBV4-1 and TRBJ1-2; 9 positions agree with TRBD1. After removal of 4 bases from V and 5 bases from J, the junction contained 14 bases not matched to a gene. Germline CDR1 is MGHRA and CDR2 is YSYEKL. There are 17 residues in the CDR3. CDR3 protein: CASSRLVASGQGYGYTF. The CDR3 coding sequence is TGCGCCAGCAGCCGCTTAGTGGCCTCGGGACAGGGTTATGGCTACACCTTC.

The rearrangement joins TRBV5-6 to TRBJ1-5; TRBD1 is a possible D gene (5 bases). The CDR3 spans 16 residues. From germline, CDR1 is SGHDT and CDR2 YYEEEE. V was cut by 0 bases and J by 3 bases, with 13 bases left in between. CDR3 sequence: CASSLVGAADNQPQHF. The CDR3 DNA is TGTGCCAGCAGCTTGGTTGGGGCGGCAGACAATCAGCCCCAGCATTTT. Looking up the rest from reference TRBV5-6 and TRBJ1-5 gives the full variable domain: DAGVTQSPTHLIKTRGQQVTLRCSPKSGHDTVSWYQQALGQGPQFIFQYYEEEERQRGNFPDRFSGHQFPNYSSELNVNALLLGDSALYLCASSLVGAADNQPQHFGDGTRLSIL.

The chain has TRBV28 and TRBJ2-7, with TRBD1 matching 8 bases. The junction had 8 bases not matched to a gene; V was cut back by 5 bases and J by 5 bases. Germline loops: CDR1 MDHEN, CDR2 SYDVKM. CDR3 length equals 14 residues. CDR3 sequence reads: CASSDPGTGDEQYF. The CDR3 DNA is TGTGCCAGCAGTGACCCAGGGACAGGAGACGAGCAGTACTTC.

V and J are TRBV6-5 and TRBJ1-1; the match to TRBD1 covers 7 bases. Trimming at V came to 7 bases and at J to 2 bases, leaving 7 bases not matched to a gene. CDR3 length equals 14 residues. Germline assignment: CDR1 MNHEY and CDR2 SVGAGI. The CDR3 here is CASKQGLLNTEAFF. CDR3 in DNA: TGTGCCAGCAAACAGGGGCTTCTAAACACTGAAGCTTTCTTT.

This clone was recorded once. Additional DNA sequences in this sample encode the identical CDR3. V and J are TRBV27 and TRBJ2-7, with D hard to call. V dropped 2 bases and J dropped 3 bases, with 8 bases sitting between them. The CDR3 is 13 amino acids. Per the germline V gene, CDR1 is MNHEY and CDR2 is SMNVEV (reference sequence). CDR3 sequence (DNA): TGTGCCAGCAGTTTAGGCGGCAACTACGAGCAGTACTTC. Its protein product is CASSLGGNYEQYF.

CDR3 bases: TGTGCCAGCAGCGACCTCCTGGACAGAAATTACGAGCAGTACTTC. Translation gives CASSDLLDRNYEQYF. The V and J genes are TRBV28 and TRBJ2-7; maybe TRBD1 (6 bases). The CDR3 is 15 amino acids. Germline CDR1 is MDHEN and CDR2 is SYDVKM. Deletions cut 6 bases from V and 4 bases from J, with 19 bases between.

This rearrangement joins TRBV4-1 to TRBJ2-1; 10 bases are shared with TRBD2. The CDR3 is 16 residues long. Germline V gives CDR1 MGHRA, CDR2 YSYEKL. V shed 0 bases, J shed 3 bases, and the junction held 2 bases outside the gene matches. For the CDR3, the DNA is TGCGCCAGCAGCCAAGAATCTAGCGGGGGCTACAATGAGCAGTTCTTC. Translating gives CASSQESSGGYNEQFF.